This paragraph reports one TCR beta chain. This entry is derived from a study of blood T cell repertoires in COVID-19. Trimming took 0 bases from V and 5 from J, leaving 7 bases between them. This CDR3 region has 12 residues. Germline-derived CDR1 and CDR2 are GTSNPN and SVGIG (reference sequence). The assay was immunoSEQ multiplex PCR, and TCRdb's table has in-frame clones only and misses some. The repertoire holds roughly 100,000 clones, with 81% as singletons. The chain employs TRBV30 and TRBJ1-1; unclear D gene. The sequenced sample was peripheral blood. This TCR was recovered from a man aged 80 or over with COVID-19, enrolled during active disease. DNA for the CDR3: TGTGCCTGGAGTGTACTTCTTACTGAAGCTTTCTTT. Amino acid sequence: CAWSVLLTEAFF.